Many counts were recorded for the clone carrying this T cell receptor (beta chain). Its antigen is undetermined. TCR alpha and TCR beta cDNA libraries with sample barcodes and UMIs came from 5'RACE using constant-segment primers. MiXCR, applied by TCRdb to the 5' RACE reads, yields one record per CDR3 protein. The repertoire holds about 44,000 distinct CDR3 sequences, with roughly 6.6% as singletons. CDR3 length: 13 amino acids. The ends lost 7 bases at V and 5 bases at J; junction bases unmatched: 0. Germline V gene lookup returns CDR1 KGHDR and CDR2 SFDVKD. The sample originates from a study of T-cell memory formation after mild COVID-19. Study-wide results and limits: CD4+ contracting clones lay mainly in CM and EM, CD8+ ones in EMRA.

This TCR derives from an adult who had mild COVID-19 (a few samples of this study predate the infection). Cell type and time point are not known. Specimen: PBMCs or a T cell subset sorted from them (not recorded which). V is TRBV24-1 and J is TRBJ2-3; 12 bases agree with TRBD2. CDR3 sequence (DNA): TGTGCCACCAGGGGACTAGCGGGAGATACGCAGTATTTT. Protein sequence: CATRGLAGDTQYF.